This T cell receptor (beta chain) was recovered during a study of T-cell reconstitution after alpha-beta-depleted transplantation in children. Study observations and caveats: About two months after transplant, alpha-beta T cells reportedly came from several hundred expanded graft clones. At the one-year point after transplant, T-cell counts and TCRbeta diversity were found to come mostly from T cells that had been newly produced. Diversity of TCRbeta at day 60 was high in some patients, arising from surviving recipient T cells and thymic progenitors.

For TCRbeta, the library was prepared with unique molecular identifiers. TCRdb reprocessed the PCR reads via MiXCR and lists one record per CDR3 protein. Among hundreds of thousands of distinct CDR3 sequences listed, 13% were seen once. Turning to this clonotype: No antigen is known for it.

CDR1 is SEHNR and CDR2 is FQNEAQ in the germline V gene (reference sequence). The length of the CDR3 is 15 residues. V lost 5 bases and J lost 5; bases outside the gene matches: 11. This specimen consisted of PBMCs, mostly from graft donor cells, obtained 360 days after TCRalphabeta/CD19-depleted stem cell transplant. The TCR originated in a male patient younger than 18 who had a stem cell transplant for acute myeloid leukemia, so the T cells may come from the graft donor. J is TRBJ2-7 and V is TRBV7-9, with TRBD2 matching 8 bases. The CDR3 nucleotides read TGTGCCAGCAGCCGCCCAACGGGAGGGCCTCACGAGCAGTACTTC. This sequence encodes CASSRPTGGPHEQYF.